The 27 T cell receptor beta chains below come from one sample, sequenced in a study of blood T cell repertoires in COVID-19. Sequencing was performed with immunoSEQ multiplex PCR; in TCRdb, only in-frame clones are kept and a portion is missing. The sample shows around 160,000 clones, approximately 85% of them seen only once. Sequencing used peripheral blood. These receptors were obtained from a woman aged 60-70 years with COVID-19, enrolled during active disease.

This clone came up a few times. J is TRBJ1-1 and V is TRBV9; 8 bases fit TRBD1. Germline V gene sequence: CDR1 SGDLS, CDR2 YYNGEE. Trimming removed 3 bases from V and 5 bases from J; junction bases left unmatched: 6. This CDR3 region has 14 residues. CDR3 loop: CASSGTGGSTEAFF. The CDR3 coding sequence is TGTGCCAGCAGCGGAACAGGGGGTTCGACTGAAGCTTTCTTT.

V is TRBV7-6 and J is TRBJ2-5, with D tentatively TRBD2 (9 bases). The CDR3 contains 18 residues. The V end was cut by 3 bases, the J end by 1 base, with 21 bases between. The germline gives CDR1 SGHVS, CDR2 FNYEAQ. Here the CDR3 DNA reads TGTGCCAGCAGCTTCGCTAGCGGGGCCAGGGGGCTCCAAGAGACCCAGTACTTC. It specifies CASSFASGARGLQETQYF. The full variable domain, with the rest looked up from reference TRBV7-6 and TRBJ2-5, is GAGVSQSPRYKVTKRGQDVALRCDPISGHVSLYWYRQALGQGPEFLTYFNYEAQQDKSGLPNDRFSAERPEGSISTLTIQRTEQRDSAMYRCASSFASGARGLQETQYFGPGTRLLVL.

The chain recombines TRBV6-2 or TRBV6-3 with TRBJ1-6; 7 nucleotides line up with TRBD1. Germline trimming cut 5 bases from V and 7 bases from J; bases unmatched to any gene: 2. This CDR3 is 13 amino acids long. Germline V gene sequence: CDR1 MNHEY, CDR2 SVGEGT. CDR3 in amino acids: CASSKGQNSPLHF. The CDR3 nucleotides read TGTGCCAGCAGTAAGGGACAGAATTCACCCCTCCACTTT.

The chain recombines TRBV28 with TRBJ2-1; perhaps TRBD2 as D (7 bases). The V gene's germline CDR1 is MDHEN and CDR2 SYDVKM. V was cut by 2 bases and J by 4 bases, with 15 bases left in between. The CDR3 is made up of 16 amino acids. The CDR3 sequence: CASSLGLRGAYNEQFF. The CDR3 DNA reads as TGTGCCAGCAGTTTAGGTTTACGGGGGGCTTACAATGAGCAGTTCTTC.

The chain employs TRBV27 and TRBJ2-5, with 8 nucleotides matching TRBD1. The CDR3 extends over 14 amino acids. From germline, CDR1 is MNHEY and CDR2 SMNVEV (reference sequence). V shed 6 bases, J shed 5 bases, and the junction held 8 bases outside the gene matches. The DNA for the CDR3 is TGTGCCAGCAGCCAGGGGGCTAGTAGGGAGACCCAGTACTTC. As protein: CASSQGASRETQYF.

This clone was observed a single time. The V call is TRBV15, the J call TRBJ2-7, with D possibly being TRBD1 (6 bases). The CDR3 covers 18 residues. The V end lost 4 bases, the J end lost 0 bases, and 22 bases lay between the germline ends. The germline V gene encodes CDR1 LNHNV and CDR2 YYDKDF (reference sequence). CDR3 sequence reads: CATSTGASQGLFSYEQYF. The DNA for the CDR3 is TGTGCCACCAGCACCGGAGCCTCACAGGGTCTTTTCTCCTACGAGCAGTACTTC.

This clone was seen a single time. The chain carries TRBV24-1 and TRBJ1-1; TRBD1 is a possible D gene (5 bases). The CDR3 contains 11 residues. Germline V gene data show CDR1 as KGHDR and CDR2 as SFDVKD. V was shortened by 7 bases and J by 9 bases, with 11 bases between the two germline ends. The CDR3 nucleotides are TGTGCCACCAGCACCGGGACTAAAGCTTTCTTT. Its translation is CATSTGTKAFF.

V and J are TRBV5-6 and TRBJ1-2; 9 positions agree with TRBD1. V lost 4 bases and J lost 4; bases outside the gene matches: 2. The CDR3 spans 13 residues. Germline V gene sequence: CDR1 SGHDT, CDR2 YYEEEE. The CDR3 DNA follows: TGTGCCAGCAGCGGGGACAGGGTCTATGGCTACACCTTC. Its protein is CASSGDRVYGYTF. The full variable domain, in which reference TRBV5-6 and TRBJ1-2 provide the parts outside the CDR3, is DAGVTQSPTHLIKTRGQQVTLRCSPKSGHDTVSWYQQALGQGPQFIFQYYEEEERQRGNFPDRFSGHQFPNYSSELNVNALLLGDSALYLCASSGDRVYGYTFGSGTRLTVV.

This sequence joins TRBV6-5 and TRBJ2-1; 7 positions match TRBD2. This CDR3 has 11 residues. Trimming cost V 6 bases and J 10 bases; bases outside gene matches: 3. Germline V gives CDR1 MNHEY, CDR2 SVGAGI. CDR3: CASSSGLEQFF. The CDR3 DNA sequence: TGTGCCAGCAGCTCGGGACTAGAGCAGTTCTTC.

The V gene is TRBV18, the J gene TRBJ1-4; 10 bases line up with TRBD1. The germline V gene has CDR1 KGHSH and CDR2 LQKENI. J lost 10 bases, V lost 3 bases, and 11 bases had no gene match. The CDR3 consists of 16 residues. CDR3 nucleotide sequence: TGTGCCAGCTCACCCGCCCGGACAGGGGGAGAAGGAAAACTGTTTTTT. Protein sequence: CASSPARTGGEGKLFF.

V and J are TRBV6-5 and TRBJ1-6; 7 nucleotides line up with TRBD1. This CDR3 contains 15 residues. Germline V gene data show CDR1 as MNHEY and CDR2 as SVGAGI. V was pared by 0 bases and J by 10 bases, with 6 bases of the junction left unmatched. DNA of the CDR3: TGTGCCAGCAGTTACTCTCGACAGGGTGTCTCACCCCTCCACTTT. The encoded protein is CASSYSRQGVSPLHF.

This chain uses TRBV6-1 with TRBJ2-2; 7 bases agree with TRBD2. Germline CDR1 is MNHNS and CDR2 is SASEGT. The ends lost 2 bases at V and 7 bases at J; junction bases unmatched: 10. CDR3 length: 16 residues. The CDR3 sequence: CASSETRLGGNGELFF. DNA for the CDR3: TGTGCCAGCAGTGAAACGAGGTTGGGAGGGAACGGGGAGCTGTTTTTT.

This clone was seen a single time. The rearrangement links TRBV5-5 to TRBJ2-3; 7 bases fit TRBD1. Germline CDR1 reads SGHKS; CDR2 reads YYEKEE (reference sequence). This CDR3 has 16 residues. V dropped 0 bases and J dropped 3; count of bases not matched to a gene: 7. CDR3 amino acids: CASSLGDRGRTDTQYF. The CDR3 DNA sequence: TGTGCCAGCAGCTTGGGGGACAGAGGCAGGACAGATACGCAGTATTTT.

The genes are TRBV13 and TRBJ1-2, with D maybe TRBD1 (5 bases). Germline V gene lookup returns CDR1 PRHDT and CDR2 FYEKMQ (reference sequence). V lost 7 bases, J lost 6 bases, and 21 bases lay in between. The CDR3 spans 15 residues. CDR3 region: CASIPKGQGRHGYTF. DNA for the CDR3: TGTGCCAGCATCCCTAAAGGGCAGGGTCGGCATGGCTACACCTTC.

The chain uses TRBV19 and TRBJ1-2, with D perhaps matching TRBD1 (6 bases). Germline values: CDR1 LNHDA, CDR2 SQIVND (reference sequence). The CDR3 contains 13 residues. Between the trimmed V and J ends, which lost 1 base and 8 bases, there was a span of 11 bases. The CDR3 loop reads CASSIGRTVGYTF. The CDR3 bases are TGTGCCAGTAGTATAGGGCGGACAGTGGGCTACACCTTC.

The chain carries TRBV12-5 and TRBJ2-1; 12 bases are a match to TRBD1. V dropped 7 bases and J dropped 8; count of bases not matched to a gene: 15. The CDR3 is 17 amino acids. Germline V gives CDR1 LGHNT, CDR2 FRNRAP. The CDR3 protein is CASVFWVGTGGLHEQFF. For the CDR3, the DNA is TGTGCTAGTGTCTTTTGGGTGGGGACAGGGGGCCTCCATGAGCAGTTCTTC.

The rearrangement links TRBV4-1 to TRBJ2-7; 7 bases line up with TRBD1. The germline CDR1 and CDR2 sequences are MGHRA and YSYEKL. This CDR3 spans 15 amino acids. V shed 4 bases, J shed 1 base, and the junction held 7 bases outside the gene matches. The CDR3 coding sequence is TGCGCCAGCAGCCGAACACAGGGGACATCCTACGAGCAGTACTTC. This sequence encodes CASSRTQGTSYEQYF.

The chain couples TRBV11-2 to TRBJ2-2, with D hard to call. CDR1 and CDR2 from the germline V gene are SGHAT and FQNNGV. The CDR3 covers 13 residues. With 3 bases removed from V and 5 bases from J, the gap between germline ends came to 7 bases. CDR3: CASSFRSTGELFF. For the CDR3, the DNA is TGTGCCAGCAGCTTTCGGTCGACCGGGGAGCTGTTTTTT.

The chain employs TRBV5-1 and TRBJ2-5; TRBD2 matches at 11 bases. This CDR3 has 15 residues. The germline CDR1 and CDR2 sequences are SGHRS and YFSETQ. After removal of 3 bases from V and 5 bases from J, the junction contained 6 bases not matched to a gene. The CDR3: CASSSGTSGFETQYF. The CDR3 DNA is TGCGCCAGCAGCTCCGGGACTAGCGGTTTTGAGACCCAGTACTTC.

CDR3 nucleotides: TGCAGCGTTGGAGGGACAGGGGTCGCAGATACGCAGTATTTT. Translated, it gives CSVGGTGVADTQYF. The chain uses TRBV29-1 and TRBJ2-3; 10 bases agree with TRBD1. The CDR3 length is 14 residues. Trimming cost V 4 bases and J 4 bases; bases outside gene matches: 5. Germline V gene lookup returns CDR1 SQVTM and CDR2 ANQGSEA.

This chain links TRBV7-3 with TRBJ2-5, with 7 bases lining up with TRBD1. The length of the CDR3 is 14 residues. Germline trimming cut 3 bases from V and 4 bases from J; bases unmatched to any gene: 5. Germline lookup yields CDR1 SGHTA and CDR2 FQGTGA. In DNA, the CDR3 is TGTGCCAGCAGCTTGACAGGGAGCGGAGAGACCCAGTACTTC. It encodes CASSLTGSGETQYF.

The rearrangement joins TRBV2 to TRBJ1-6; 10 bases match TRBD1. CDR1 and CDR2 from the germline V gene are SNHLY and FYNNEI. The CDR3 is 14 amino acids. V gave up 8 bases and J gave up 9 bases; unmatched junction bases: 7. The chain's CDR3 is CASGRDRGGSPLHF. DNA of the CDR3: TGTGCCAGCGGCCGGGACAGGGGTGGTTCACCCCTCCACTTT. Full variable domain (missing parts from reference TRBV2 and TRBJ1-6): EPEVTQTPSHQVTQMGQEVILRCVPISNHLYFYWYRQILGQKVEFLVSFYNNEISEKSEIFDDQFSVERPDGSNFTLKIRSTKLEDSAMYFCASGRDRGGSPLHFGNGTRLTVT.

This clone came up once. This CDR3 is CASSPTSLVALYNEQFF. DNA of the CDR3: TGTGCCAGCTCACCGACGTCTCTAGTTGCACTCTACAATGAGCAGTTCTTC. This rearrangement joins TRBV18 to TRBJ2-1, with D unclear. The V and J ends lost 3 bases and 3 bases respectively, with 18 bases between them. Germline V lookup: CDR1 KGHSH, CDR2 LQKENI. CDR3 length equals 17 residues. The whole variable domain, filled in from reference TRBV18 and TRBJ2-1, reads NAGVMQNPRHLVRRRGQEARLRCSPMKGHSHVYWYRQLPEEGLKFMVYLQKENIIDESGMPKERFSAEFPKEGPSILRIQQVVRGDSAAYFCASSPTSLVALYNEQFFGPGTRLTVL.

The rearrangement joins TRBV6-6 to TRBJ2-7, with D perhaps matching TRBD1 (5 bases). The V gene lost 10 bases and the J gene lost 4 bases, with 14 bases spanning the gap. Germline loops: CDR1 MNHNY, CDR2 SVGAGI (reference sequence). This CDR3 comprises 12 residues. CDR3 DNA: TGTGCCACGCAGCCAGACAGTTACGAGCAGTACTTC. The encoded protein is CATQPDSYEQYF.

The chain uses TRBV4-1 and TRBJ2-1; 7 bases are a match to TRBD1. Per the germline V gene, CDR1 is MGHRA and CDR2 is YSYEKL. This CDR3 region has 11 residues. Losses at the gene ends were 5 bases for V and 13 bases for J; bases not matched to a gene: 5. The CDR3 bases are TGCGCCAGCAGCTCTAGACAGGGTCAGTTCTTC. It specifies CASSSRQGQFF.

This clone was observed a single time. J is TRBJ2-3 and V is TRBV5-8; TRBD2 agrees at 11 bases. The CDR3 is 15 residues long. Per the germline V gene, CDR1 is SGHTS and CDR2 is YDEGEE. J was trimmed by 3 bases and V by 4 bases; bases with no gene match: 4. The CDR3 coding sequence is TGTGCCAGCAGCATCGGGACTAGCGGAACAGATACGCAGTATTTT. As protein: CASSIGTSGTDTQYF.

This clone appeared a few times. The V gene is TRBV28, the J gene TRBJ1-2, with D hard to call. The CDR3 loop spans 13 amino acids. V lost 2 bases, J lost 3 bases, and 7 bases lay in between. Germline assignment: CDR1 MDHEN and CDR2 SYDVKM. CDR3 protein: CASSLSQDYGYTF. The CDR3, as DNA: TGTGCCAGCAGTTTAAGCCAGGACTATGGCTACACCTTC.